This passage covers 9 T cell receptor beta chains from one sample sequenced in a study of Ad26.COV2.S vaccination and SARS-CoV-2 variants. Some clones are missing from TCRdb's copy, which holds only in-frame ones; the method was immunoSEQ multiplex PCR. There are under 400,000 clones in the sample; roughly 91% occur only once, and around 3.6% lies in the top ten. Regarding treatment: some 20 received Ad26.COV2.S at low or high dose, single or two shots; 5 received placebo; per-sample allocation not given. Sampling happened 63 days after the first vaccine or placebo injection. The material sequenced was peripheral blood, taken in a trial of Ad26.COV2.S vaccine versus placebo. The receptor source for this set is a person aged 18-60 years who received the Ad26.COV2.S COVID-19 vaccine or a placebo.

V is TRBV7-8 and J is TRBJ2-1, with 7 nucleotides matching TRBD2. The V gene's germline CDR1 is SGHVS and CDR2 FQNEAQ. Trimming took 11 bases from V and 10 from J; bases not matched to a gene: 11. CDR3 size: 12 residues. The CDR3 is CAAPSTSLEQFF. CDR3 sequence (DNA): TGTGCCGCACCGTCGACTAGCCTCGAGCAGTTCTTC.

The V and J genes are TRBV6-6 and TRBJ2-7; the match to TRBD1 covers 9 bases. Per the germline V gene, CDR1 is MNHNY and CDR2 is SVGAGI (reference sequence). The CDR3 has 14 amino acids. Germline trimming cut 6 bases from V and 3 bases from J; bases unmatched to any gene: 6. The chain's CDR3 is CASSSGQGHYEQYF. The CDR3 nucleotides are TGTGCCAGCAGCTCGGGACAGGGTCACTACGAGCAGTACTTC.

CDR3 sequence: CASSLAGPSSYEQYF. CDR3 bases: TGTGCCAGCAGCTTAGCTGGACCGAGCTCCTACGAGCAGTACTTC. The V call is TRBV7-8, the J call TRBJ2-7, with D uncertain. CDR1 is SGHVS, CDR2 FQNEAQ, per germline. The CDR3 covers 15 residues. V was cut by 0 bases and J by 0 bases, with 9 bases left in between.

The J gene is TRBJ2-1, the V gene TRBV19; TRBD2 is a possible D gene (6 bases). V gave up 2 bases and J gave up 2 bases, with 10 bases separating them. There are 15 residues in the CDR3. In germline, CDR1 is LNHDA, CDR2 SQIVND (reference sequence). CDR3 DNA sequence: TGTGCCAGTAGTATACGGGGAGGCCCCTACAATGAGCAGTTCTTC. Translating it yields CASSIRGGPYNEQFF.

V is TRBV12-5 and J is TRBJ2-1; 10 nucleotides agree with TRBD2. The CDR3 has 17 amino acids. Per germline, CDR1 LGHNT and CDR2 FRNRAP. Germline trimming cut 2 bases from V and 8 bases from J; bases unmatched to any gene: 12. This CDR3 reads CASGLLTWGLANDEQFF. Written as DNA, the CDR3 is TGTGCTAGTGGTTTGCTCACCTGGGGACTAGCGAACGATGAGCAGTTCTTC.

For the CDR3, the DNA is TGTGCCAGCAGTTACAGGCAGGGGGATTCACCCCTCCACTTT. The encoded protein is CASSYRQGDSPLHF. The chain carries TRBV6-6 and TRBJ1-6; the match to TRBD1 covers 7 bases. CDR3 size: 14 residues. J lost 8 bases, V lost 2 bases, and 3 bases had no gene match. From germline, CDR1 is MNHNY and CDR2 SVGAGI (reference sequence).

This clone appeared a single time. The chain couples TRBV7-3 to TRBJ1-2, with unresolved D. CDR1 and CDR2 from the germline V gene are SGHTA and FQGTGA. V was pared by 5 bases and J by 4 bases, with 5 bases between. The CDR3 has 11 residues. CDR3 sequence: CASSRSYGYTF. In DNA form, the CDR3 reads TGTGCCAGCAGCCGATCCTATGGCTACACCTTC. Together with reference TRBV7-3 and TRBJ1-2, the CDR3 gives the full variable domain: GAGVSQTPSNKVTEKGKYVELRCDPISGHTALYWYRQSLGQGPEFLIYFQGTGAADDSGLPNDRFFAVRPEGSVSTLKIQRTERGDSAVYLCASSRSYGYTFGSGTRLTVV.

The gene calls are TRBV5-6 and TRBJ1-2; tentatively, D is TRBD1 (6 bases). The CDR3 runs to 15 residues. Germline V gene data show CDR1 as SGHDT and CDR2 as YYEEEE. V shed 1 base and J shed 0 bases, with 10 bases lying between them. CDR3 in DNA: TGTGCCAGCAGCTTGCAGGGGAATGCTAACTATGGCTACACCTTC. Encoded protein: CASSLQGNANYGYTF.

This chain uses TRBV27 with TRBJ1-2, with 7 bases lining up with TRBD1. Trimming took 5 bases from V and 4 from J; bases not matched to a gene: 7. Germline assignment: CDR1 MNHEY and CDR2 SMNVEV (reference sequence). The CDR3 contains 14 residues. The CDR3 coding sequence is TGTGCCAGCAGTACAGGGGAAGGGCCCTATGGCTACACCTTC. It is translated as CASSTGEGPYGYTF.